The 18 T cell receptor beta chains below come from one sample, sequenced in a study of blood T cells in healthy people across ages. Then a second PCR, running roughly 6 to 11 cycles, was carried out with a sample-barcoded 5' primer and a J-beta primer mix. Each CDR3 protein is one row after TCRdb ran MiXCR on the 5' RACE reads. Found here are some 730,000 distinct CDR3 sequences, 20% to 25% of them singletons; the top ten hold 22%. The specimen sequenced was blood. The source of these receptors is a man between 65 and 85 years old in good health.

The gene calls are TRBV12-3 or TRBV12-4 and TRBJ2-1; possible D gene TRBD1, 6 bases. V dropped 5 bases and J dropped 8 bases, with 10 bases sitting between them. The CDR3 covers 12 residues. The chain's CDR3 is CASSVQGDEQFF. The CDR3 nucleotides read TGTGCCAGCAGTGTACAGGGCGATGAGCAGTTCTTC.

The chain has TRBV5-8 and TRBJ2-4; tentative D call: TRBD2 (6 bases). This CDR3 spans 15 amino acids. V was cut by 6 bases and J by 1 base, with 14 bases left in between. Germline V gene data show CDR1 as SGHTS and CDR2 as YDEGEE. The CDR3 coding sequence is TGTGCCAGCACCAAACGGGAGTGGGCCAAAAACATTCAGTACTTC. Protein product: CASTKREWAKNIQYF. The entire variable domain, with the rest obtained from reference TRBV5-8 and TRBJ2-4, is as follows: EAGVTQSPTHLIKTRGQQATLRCSPISGHTSVYWYQQALGLGLQFLLWYDEGEERNRGNFPPRFSGRQFPNYSSELNVNALELEDSALYLCASTKREWAKNIQYFGAGTRLSVL.

The V call is TRBV27, the J call TRBJ2-3; no definite D call. The CDR3 spans 14 residues. CDR1 and CDR2 from the germline V gene are MNHEY and SMNVEV (reference sequence). Trimming took off 8 bases at V and 4 bases at J, with 16 bases between the two ends. The CDR3 spells CASGIGPPADTQYF. Here the CDR3 DNA reads TGTGCCAGCGGGATAGGGCCTCCCGCAGATACGCAGTATTTT.

The V call is TRBV12-3 or TRBV12-4, the J call TRBJ1-5, with 11 bases lining up with TRBD1. The CDR3 spans 15 residues. V was clipped by 3 bases and J by 6 bases; unmatched bases: 4. CDR3 residues: CASSFRTGGGQPQHF. In nucleotides, the CDR3 is TGTGCCAGCAGTTTCAGGACAGGGGGCGGTCAGCCCCAGCATTTT.

This clonotype turned up a few times. The rearrangement links TRBV29-1 to TRBJ1-2, with unresolved D. The germline V gene has CDR1 SQVTM and CDR2 ANQGSEA. CDR3 length: 14 amino acids. Trimming took 1 base from V and 8 from J, leaving 17 bases between them. In DNA form, the CDR3 reads TGCAGCGTTGAAGGGGCCTCGGCTAATGCGGGCTACACCTTC. It encodes CSVEGASANAGYTF.

This clonotype was recorded at least ten times. The rearrangement uses TRBV5-1 and TRBJ2-7; no definite D call. The V end lost 0 bases, the J end lost 0 bases, and 10 bases lay between the germline ends. Looked up from germline, CDR1 is SGHRS and CDR2 is YFSETQ. CDR3 size: 15 residues. CDR3 in DNA: TGCGCCAGCAGCTTGGCCTCTATGAGCTCCTACGAGCAGTACTTC. Encoded protein: CASSLASMSSYEQYF.

Details on this clonotype: The junction differs from germline at one of its ends, possibly a read error. V is TRBV20-1 and J is TRBJ2-7, with TRBD2 as a possible D gene (6 bases). The CDR3 has 15 amino acids. CDR1 DFQATT and CDR2 SNEGSKA come from the germline V gene (reference sequence). The chain's CDR3 is CSAFSTESGGYERYF. In nucleotides, the CDR3 is TGCAGTGCTTTTTCTACAGAGTCCGGGGGATACGAGCGGTACTTC.

V gene TRBV6-5 combines with J gene TRBJ2-3; perhaps TRBD2 as D (6 bases). V was shortened by 5 bases and J by 5 bases, with 14 bases between the two germline ends. CDR3 length: 14 amino acids. CDR1 and CDR2 (germline): MNHEY, SVGAGI. The CDR3 region is CASSPGGRIDTQYF. For the CDR3, the DNA is TGTGCCAGCAGTCCTGGGGGGAGAATAGATACGCAGTATTTT.

This clonotype showed up just a few times. V gene TRBV5-1 combines with J gene TRBJ2-5, with D uncertain. Trimming removed 5 bases at V and 1 base at J, with 3 bases between. The CDR3 loop spans 11 amino acids. CDR1 SGHRS and CDR2 YFSETQ come from the germline V gene. CDR3 nucleotides: TGCGCCAGCAGGATCCAAGAGACCCAGTACTTC. Its translation is CASRIQETQYF. Based on the CDR3 plus reference TRBV5-1 and TRBJ2-5, the full variable domain is KAGVTQTPRYLIKTRGQQVTLSCSPISGHRSVSWYQQTPGQGLQFLFEYFSETQRNKGNFPGRFSGRQFSNSRSEMNVSTLELGDSALYLCASRIQETQYFGPGTRLLVL.

This clonotype was found many times. The genes are TRBV5-1 and TRBJ2-4; 7 nucleotides align to TRBD2. The CDR3 runs to 14 residues. Per germline, CDR1 SGHRS and CDR2 YFSETQ. V was pared by 4 bases and J by 3 bases, with 4 bases of the junction left unmatched. CDR3 nucleotide sequence: TGCGCCAGCAGCCCTGGGGGGGGCAAAAACATTCAGTACTTC. This sequence encodes CASSPGGGKNIQYF.

V usage is TRBV20-1 and J usage is TRBJ2-1; TRBD2 matches at 15 bases. The germline V gene has CDR1 DFQATT and CDR2 SNEGSKA (reference sequence). The CDR3 spans 16 residues. Trimming removed 1 base from V and 7 bases from J; junction bases left unmatched: 5. Here the CDR3 reads CSARGTSGGARNEQFF. CDR3 nucleotide sequence: TGCAGTGCTAGAGGGACTAGCGGGGGGGCCCGGAATGAGCAGTTCTTC.

At least ten counts were recorded for this clonotype. The J gene is TRBJ2-5, the V gene TRBV12-3 or TRBV12-4, with D possibly matching TRBD2 (5 bases). The V end lost 3 bases, the J end lost 1 base, and 9 bases lay between the germline ends. This CDR3 is 14 amino acids long. The CDR3 DNA reads as TGTGCCAGCAGTTTGGGAGCGACCCAAGAGACCCAGTACTTC. Translation: CASSLGATQETQYF.

The chain combines TRBV5-1 with TRBJ2-7; tentatively, D is TRBD1 (5 bases). The CDR3 is 14 residues long. Trimming left V 0 bases short and J 1 base short, with 8 bases between. Germline V gives CDR1 SGHRS, CDR2 YFSETQ. CDR3 region: CASSLVGQSYEQYF. The CDR3 DNA is TGCGCCAGCAGCTTGGTGGGGCAGTCCTACGAGCAGTACTTC. Filled out from reference TRBV5-1 and TRBJ2-7, the complete variable domain reads KAGVTQTPRYLIKTRGQQVTLSCSPISGHRSVSWYQQTPGQGLQFLFEYFSETQRNKGNFPGRFSGRQFSNSRSEMNVSTLELGDSALYLCASSLVGQSYEQYFGPGTRLTVT.

This clonotype was detected only a few times. The chain carries TRBV24-1 and TRBJ1-1; possible D gene TRBD1, 6 bases. V was shortened by 7 bases and J by 1 base, with 9 bases between the two germline ends. Germline V lookup: CDR1 KGHDR, CDR2 SFDVKD. This CDR3 contains 13 residues. CDR3 bases: TGTGCCACCAGGGCACAGGGGAACACTGAAGCTTTCTTT. Its translation: CATRAQGNTEAFF.

V gene TRBV2 combines with J gene TRBJ2-5, with D hard to call. V gave up 2 bases and J gave up 3 bases, with 10 bases separating them. The germline gives CDR1 SNHLY, CDR2 FYNNEI. The CDR3 extends over 14 amino acids. The CDR3 region is CASSETRLKETQYF. The CDR3, as DNA: TGTGCCAGCAGTGAAACAAGGCTTAAAGAGACCCAGTACTTC.

This clonotype has ten or more counts. This chain connects TRBV5-1 to TRBJ2-5, with D perhaps matching TRBD2 (6 bases). V was cut by 1 base and J by 12 bases, with 19 bases left in between. CDR1 is SGHRS and CDR2 is YFSETQ in the germline V gene. The CDR3 runs 14 residues. CDR3 in DNA: TGCGCCAGCAGCTTGTCGACTAGTACTACGAGGGAGTACTTC. Protein: CASSLSTSTTREYF.

This clonotype appeared a few times. The rearrangement joins TRBV12-3 or TRBV12-4 to TRBJ2-1; no definite D call. V lost 5 bases and J 0 bases, leaving 11 bases between the germline ends. The CDR3 loop spans 15 amino acids. For the CDR3, the DNA is TGTGCCAGCAGTCCCGACCAGAGCTCCTACAATGAGCAGTTCTTC. Its protein product is CASSPDQSSYNEQFF.

The V and J genes are TRBV11-2 and TRBJ2-5; 8 bases align to TRBD1. TRBJ2-1 matches the DNA end more closely, so the J call is doubtful. This CDR3 has 17 amino acids. The V gene's germline CDR1 is SGHAT and CDR2 FQNNGV. CDR3 region: CASSLAAGGDPYNEQFF. The CDR3, as DNA: TGTGCCAGCAGCTTAGCGGCAGGGGGCGACCCCTACAATGAGCAGTTCTTC.